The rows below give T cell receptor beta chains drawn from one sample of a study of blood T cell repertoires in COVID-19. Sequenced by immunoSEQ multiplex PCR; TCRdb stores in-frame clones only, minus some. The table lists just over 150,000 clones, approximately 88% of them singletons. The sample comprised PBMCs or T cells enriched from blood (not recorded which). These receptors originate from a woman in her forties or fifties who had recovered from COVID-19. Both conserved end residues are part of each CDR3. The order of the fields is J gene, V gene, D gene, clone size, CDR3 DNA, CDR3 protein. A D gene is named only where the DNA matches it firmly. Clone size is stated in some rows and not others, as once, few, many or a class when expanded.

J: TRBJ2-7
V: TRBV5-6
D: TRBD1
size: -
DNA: TGTGCCAGCAGCATGGGACCAGGGGGCGGCTACGAGCAGTACTTC
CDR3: CASSMGPGGGYEQYF

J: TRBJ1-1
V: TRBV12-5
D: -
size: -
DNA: TGTGCTAGTGGTTTGGCAGGAACTGAAGCTTTCTTT
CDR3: CASGLAGTEAFF

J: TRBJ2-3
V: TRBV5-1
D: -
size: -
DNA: TGCGCCAGCAGCGTGGACTCCCCTAGCACAGATACGCAGTATTTT
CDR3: CASSVDSPSTDTQYF

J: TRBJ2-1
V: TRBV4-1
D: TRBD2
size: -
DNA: TGCGCCAGCAGCCGGTTTAGCGGGGTTTTCTACAATGAGCAGTTCTTC
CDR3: CASSRFSGVFYNEQFF

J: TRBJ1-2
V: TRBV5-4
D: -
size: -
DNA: TGTGCCAGCAGCTTTGTTACGGGATCAGATCCCGGAAGGTATGGCTACACCTTC
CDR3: CASSFVTGSDPGRYGYTF

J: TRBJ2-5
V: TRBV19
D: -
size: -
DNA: TGTGCCAGTAGTATAAGGGGACAGGGACTAGGGACCCAGTACTTC
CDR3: CASSIRGQGLGTQYF

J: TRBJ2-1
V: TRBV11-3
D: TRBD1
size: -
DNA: TGTGCCAGCAGCTCCTCCGGGACAGGTTATAATGAGCAGTTCTTC
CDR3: CASSSSGTGYNEQFF

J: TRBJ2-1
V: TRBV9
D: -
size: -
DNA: TGTGCCAGCAGCCCCGGGAATAATGAGCAGTTCTTC
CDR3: CASSPGNNEQFF

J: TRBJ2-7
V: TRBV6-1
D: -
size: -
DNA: TGTGCCAGCAGTGAACTCAGGAAGTCCTGGGGCGGTAAGTCCTACGAGCAGTACTTC
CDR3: CASSELRKSWGGKSYEQYF

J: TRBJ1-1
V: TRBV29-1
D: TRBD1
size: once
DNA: TGCAGCGCCAGGACAGGGATCACTGAAGCTTTCTTT
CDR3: CSARTGITEAFF

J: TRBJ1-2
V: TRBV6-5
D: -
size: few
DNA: TGTGCCAGCAGCCCCGCGGGAAGAAGTTATGGCTACACCTTC
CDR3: CASSPAGRSYGYTF

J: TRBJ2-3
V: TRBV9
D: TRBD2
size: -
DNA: TGTGCCAGCAGCGTAGCTGGGATCAATGCGGGGGGGCAAGATACGCAGTATTTT
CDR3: CASSVAGINAGGQDTQYF

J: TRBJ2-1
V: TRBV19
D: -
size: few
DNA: TGTGCCAGTAGTCTGGGAGAGCGGAGATCTTCCTACAATGAGCAGTTCTTC
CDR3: CASSLGERRSSYNEQFF

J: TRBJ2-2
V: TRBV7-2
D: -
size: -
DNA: TGTGCCAGCAGCTTAGGCGGGCGGACCGGGGAGCTGTTTTTT
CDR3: CASSLGGRTGELFF

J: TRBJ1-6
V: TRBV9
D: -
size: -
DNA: TGTGCCGCCTCCAGGGGAAATTATAATTCACCCCTCCACTTT
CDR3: CAASRGNYNSPLHF

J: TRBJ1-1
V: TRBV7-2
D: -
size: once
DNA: TGTGCCAGCACCGACAGAAGGTCGAACACTGAAGCTTTCTTT
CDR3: CASTDRRSNTEAFF

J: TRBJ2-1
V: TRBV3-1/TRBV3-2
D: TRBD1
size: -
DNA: TGTGCCAGCAGCCAAGGTTTGCCCACAGGGGCGGGTGAGCAGTTCTTC
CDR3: CASSQGLPTGAGEQFF

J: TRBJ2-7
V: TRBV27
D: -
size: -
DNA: TGTGCCAGCAGTAGAACAGCCGGGGTAAAAGGTCCCTACGAGCAGTACTTC
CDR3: CASSRTAGVKGPYEQYF

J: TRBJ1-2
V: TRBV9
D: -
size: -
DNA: TGTGCCAGCAGCGTAGGGACTACAACTAACTATGGCTACACCTTC
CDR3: CASSVGTTTNYGYTF

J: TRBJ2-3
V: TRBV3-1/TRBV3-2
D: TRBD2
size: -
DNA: TGTGCCAGCAGCTTCATTAGCGGGAGCACAGATACGCAGTATTTT
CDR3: CASSFISGSTDTQYF

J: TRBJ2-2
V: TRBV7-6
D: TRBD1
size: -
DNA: TGTGCCAGCAGCTTGGGACAGGCCGGGGAGCTGTTTTTT
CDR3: CASSLGQAGELFF

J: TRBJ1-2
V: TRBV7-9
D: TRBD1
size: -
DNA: TGTGCCAGCAGCGTCCCCGGGACAGGGGGCGATGGCTACACCTTC
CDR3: CASSVPGTGGDGYTF

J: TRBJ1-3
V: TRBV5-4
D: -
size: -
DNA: TGTGCCAGCAGCTTGATGAGCTCTGGAAACACCATATATTTT
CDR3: CASSLMSSGNTIYF

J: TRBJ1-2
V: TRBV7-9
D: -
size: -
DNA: TGTGCCAGCAGCCCATTGATAGGGAGGGGCAACTATGGCTACACCTTC
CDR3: CASSPLIGRGNYGYTF

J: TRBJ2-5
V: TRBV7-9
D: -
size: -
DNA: TGTGCCAGCAGCCCGAGTGTAGGGGGGACCCAGTACTTC
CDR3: CASSPSVGGTQYF

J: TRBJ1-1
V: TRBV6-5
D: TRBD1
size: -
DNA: TGTGCCAGCAGCCTGGAGGGGGCAGAAGCTTTCTTT
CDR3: CASSLEGAEAFF

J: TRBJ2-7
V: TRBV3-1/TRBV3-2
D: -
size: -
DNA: TGTGCCAGCAGCCAAAGGGGAGGTGGCGAGCAGTACTTC
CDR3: CASSQRGGGEQYF

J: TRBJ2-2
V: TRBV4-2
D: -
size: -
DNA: TGTGCCAGCAGCCAAGACCGGACCGGGGAGCTGTTTTTT
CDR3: CASSQDRTGELFF

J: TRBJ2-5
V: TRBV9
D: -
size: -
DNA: TGTGCCAGCAGCGTACGGGGTCAAGAGACCCAGTACTTC
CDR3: CASSVRGQETQYF

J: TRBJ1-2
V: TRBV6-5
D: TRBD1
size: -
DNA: TGTGCCAGCAGAGACGACAGGGGCCACTATGGCTACACCTTC
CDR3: CASRDDRGHYGYTF

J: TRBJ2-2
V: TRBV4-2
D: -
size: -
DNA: TGTGCCAGCAGCCAAGAACGGGCCGGGGAGCTGTTTTTT
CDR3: CASSQERAGELFF

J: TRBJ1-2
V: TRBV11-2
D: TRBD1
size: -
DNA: TGTGCCAGCAGCCCAGACAGGGTGACTAACTATGGCTACACCTTC
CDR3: CASSPDRVTNYGYTF

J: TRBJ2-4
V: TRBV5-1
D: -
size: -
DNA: TGCGCCAGCAGCTTGGGACGGGAAAACATTCAGTACTTC
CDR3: CASSLGRENIQYF

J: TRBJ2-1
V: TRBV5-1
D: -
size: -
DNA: TGCGCCAGCAGCTTGCTTGGTCGGGAGAATGAGCAGTTCTTC
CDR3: CASSLLGRENEQFF

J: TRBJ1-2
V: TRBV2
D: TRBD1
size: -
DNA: TGTGCCAGCAGTTTAAAACAGGGGAAGTATGGCTACACCTTC
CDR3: CASSLKQGKYGYTF

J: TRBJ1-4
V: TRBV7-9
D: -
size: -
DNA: TGTGCCAGCAGCGTAGGGAGGGAAAAACTGTTTTTT
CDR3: CASSVGREKLFF

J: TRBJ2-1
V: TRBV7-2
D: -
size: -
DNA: TGTGCCAGCAGCTTAGGGAGGGGGCTGGGGAATGAGCAGTTCTTC
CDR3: CASSLGRGLGNEQFF

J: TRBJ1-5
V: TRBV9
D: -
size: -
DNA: TGTGCCAGCAGCGTAGAGGGAGGGTTCAATCAGCCCCAGCATTTT
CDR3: CASSVEGGFNQPQHF

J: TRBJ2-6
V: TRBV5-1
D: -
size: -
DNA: TGCGCCAGCAGCTTGAGTACCGCGATTCCTGGGGCCAACGTCCTGACTTTC
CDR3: CASSLSTAIPGANVLTF

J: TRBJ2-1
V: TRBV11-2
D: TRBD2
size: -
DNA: TGTGCCAGCAGCACACTAGCGGGGGCGATCAATGAGCAGTTCTTC
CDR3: CASSTLAGAINEQFF

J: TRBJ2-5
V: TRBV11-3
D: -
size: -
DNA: TGTGCCAGCAGCTTAGGGCAGGGTGGAGAGACCCAGTACTTC
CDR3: CASSLGQGGETQYF

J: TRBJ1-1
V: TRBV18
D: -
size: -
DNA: TGTGCCAGCTCACCGGGGGGGAGAACTGAAGCTTTCTTT
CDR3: CASSPGGRTEAFF

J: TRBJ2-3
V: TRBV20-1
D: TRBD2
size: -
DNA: TGCAGTGCTAGTAGCGGGGGAATAAGGGGTACGCAGTATTTT
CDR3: CSASSGGIRGTQYF

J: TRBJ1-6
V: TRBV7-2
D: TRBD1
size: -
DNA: TGTGCCAGCAGCCCGATAGGGACAGGGGTATCATGGTCACCCCTCCACTTT
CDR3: CASSPIGTGVSWSPLHF

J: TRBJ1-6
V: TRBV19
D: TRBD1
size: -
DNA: TGTGCCAGTAGCCGCGGACAGGGGAGAAATAATTCACCCCTCCACTTT
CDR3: CASSRGQGRNNSPLHF

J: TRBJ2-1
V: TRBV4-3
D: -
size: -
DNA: TGCGCCAGCAGCCCCTTCGGGGGGACAGGAGCCTACAATGAGCAGTTCTTC
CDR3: CASSPFGGTGAYNEQFF

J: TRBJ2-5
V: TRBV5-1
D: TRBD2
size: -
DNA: TGCGCCAGCAGCTTTAGACTAGCGGGGGTGGAGACCCAGTACTTC
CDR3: CASSFRLAGVETQYF

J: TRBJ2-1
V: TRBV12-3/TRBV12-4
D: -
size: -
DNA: TGTGCCAGCAAGGGAGAATCCTACAATGAGCAGTTCTTC
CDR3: CASKGESYNEQFF

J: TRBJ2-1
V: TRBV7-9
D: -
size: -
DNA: TGTGCCAGCAGCTTAAGCGCGAACGGTGAGCAGTTCTTC
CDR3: CASSLSANGEQFF

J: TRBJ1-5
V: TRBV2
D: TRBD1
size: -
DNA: TGTGCCAGCAACCAGGGGGCAAATCAGCCCCAGCATTTT
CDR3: CASNQGANQPQHF

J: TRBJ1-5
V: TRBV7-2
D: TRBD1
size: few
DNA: TGTGCCAGCAGCTTAGCCCCCAGACAGGGCGGGCAGCCCCAGCATTTT
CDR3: CASSLAPRQGGQPQHF

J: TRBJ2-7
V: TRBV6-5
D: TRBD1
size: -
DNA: TGTGCCAGCAGGTGGACAGGGTTCGAGCAGTACTTC
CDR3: CASRWTGFEQYF

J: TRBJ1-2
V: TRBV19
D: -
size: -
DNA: TGTGCCAGTAGTATACAGGGGCGGGACTATGGCTACACCTTC
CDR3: CASSIQGRDYGYTF

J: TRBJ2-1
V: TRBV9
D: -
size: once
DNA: TGTGCCAGCAGCGATCACGGGAAGGATGAGCAGTTCTTC
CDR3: CASSDHGKDEQFF

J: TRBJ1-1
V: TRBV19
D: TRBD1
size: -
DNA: TGTGCCAGTGGGCCCGTGGACAGGGTGAACACTGAAGCTTTCTTT
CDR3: CASGPVDRVNTEAFF

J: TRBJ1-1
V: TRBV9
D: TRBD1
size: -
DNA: TGTGCCAGCAGCGGACAGGGATTCGCTGAAGCTTTCTTT
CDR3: CASSGQGFAEAFF

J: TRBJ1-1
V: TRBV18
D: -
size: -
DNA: TGTGCCAGCTCACCCCGGGACACCGTGGGCACTGAAGCTTTCTTT
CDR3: CASSPRDTVGTEAFF

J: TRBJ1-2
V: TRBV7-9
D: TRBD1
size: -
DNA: TGTGCCAGCAGCTCCCGCACGGGACAGGGGGCTCGGTATGGCTACACCTTC
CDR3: CASSSRTGQGARYGYTF

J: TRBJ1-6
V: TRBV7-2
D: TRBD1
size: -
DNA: TGTGCCAGCAGGGACAGGACAGGGAGCAATTCACCCCTCCACTTT
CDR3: CASRDRTGSNSPLHF